Shown below are 23 T cell receptor beta chains from a single sample sequenced in a study of blood T cell repertoires in COVID-19. Libraries were prepared by immunoSEQ multiplex PCR; TCRdb keeps only in-frame clonotypes and omits some of them. The repertoire consists of about 380,000 clones, with approximately 80% occurring once and the leading ten covering roughly 1.2%. Sequencing was performed on peripheral blood. These receptors were obtained from a human donor with acute or convalescent COVID-19. The donor label of this sample is uncertain.

V usage is TRBV6-5 and J usage is TRBJ1-1, with D perhaps matching TRBD1 (6 bases). Per germline, CDR1 MNHEY and CDR2 SVGAGI. Trimming cost V 2 bases and J 5 bases, with 9 bases left between them. The CDR3 spans 13 residues. CDR3 nucleotide sequence: TGTGCCAGCAGTTACGTTAGGGGGACTGAAGCTTTCTTT. Translating it yields CASSYVRGTEAFF.

The rearrangement joins TRBV3-1 (or the pseudogene TRBV3-2) to TRBJ1-2; D call uncertain. Trimming pared 1 base from V and 8 bases from J, leaving 8 bases between. The CDR3 totals 12 residues. Germline V gene sequence: CDR1 LGHDT, CDR2 YNNKEL (reference sequence). This CDR3 is CASSQGVRGYTF. The CDR3 DNA reads as TGTGCCAGCAGCCAAGGGGTCAGGGGCTACACCTTC.

This clone was counted a single time. CDR3 in amino acids: CASSPSWAGKTYEQYF. In DNA form, the CDR3 reads TGTGCCAGTAGTCCTTCTTGGGCCGGGAAAACCTACGAGCAGTACTTC. The J gene is TRBJ2-7, the V gene TRBV19, with D maybe TRBD2 (5 bases). Germline values: CDR1 LNHDA, CDR2 SQIVND (reference sequence). This CDR3 region has 16 residues. Trimming removed 5 bases at V and 2 bases at J, with 19 bases between.

Of note for this clone: This sample also contains other DNA sequences that code for the same CDR3. This chain links TRBV29-1 with TRBJ1-1; 8 bases line up with TRBD1. This CDR3 spans 12 amino acids. J was trimmed by 1 base and V by 7 bases; bases with no gene match: 2. From germline, CDR1 is SQVTM and CDR2 ANQGSEA. In DNA, the CDR3 is TGCAGCGGAGACAGGGGGAACACTGAAGCTTTCTTT. Translating gives CSGDRGNTEAFF.

The genes are TRBV19 and TRBJ2-6, with a tentative D call TRBD2 (6 bases). The V gene lost 3 bases and the J gene lost 4 bases, with 10 bases spanning the gap. The CDR3 loop spans 15 amino acids. Germline CDR1 and CDR2: LNHDA and SQIVND (reference sequence). Here the CDR3 reads CASSIAGPGANVLTF. Written as DNA, the CDR3 is TGTGCCAGTAGTATTGCGGGGCCCGGGGCCAACGTCCTGACTTTC.

This clone was counted once. This chain uses TRBV10-2 with TRBJ1-1, with D possibly matching TRBD1 (6 bases). The CDR3 length is 13 residues. V was shortened by 7 bases and J by 1 base, with 10 bases between the two germline ends. Looked up from germline, CDR1 is WSHSY and CDR2 is SAAADI. CDR3 sequence reads: CASMLTGNTEAFF. The CDR3 region has the DNA TGCGCCAGCATGCTGACAGGGAACACTGAAGCTTTCTTT.

V and J are TRBV28 and TRBJ1-5; D may be TRBD1 (6 bases). Trimming removed 3 bases at V and 2 bases at J, with 11 bases between. Germline loops: CDR1 MDHEN, CDR2 SYDVKM. CDR3 size: 15 residues. The DNA of the CDR3 is TGTGCCAGCAGTTTCACGGACAGAGGCAATCAGCCCCAGCATTTT. Protein: CASSFTDRGNQPQHF.

This clone has only a few counts. The CDR3 protein is CASRQGGTDTQYF. CDR3 bases: TGTGCCAGCAGGCAGGGGGGCACAGATACGCAGTATTTT. The genes are TRBV6-6 and TRBJ2-3, with 7 bases identical to TRBD1. Germline values: CDR1 MNHNY, CDR2 SVGAGI (reference sequence). The V segment lost 6 bases and the J segment 1 base; nucleotides outside the gene matches: 1. The CDR3 runs 13 residues.

The chain carries TRBV11-2 and TRBJ1-6; 9 bases map to TRBD1. This CDR3 is built from 14 residues. Germline CDR1 is SGHAT and CDR2 is FQNNGV. After removal of 4 bases from V and 9 bases from J, the junction contained 4 bases not matched to a gene. The DNA of the CDR3 is TGTGCCAGCAGCTCGACAGGGGGTCGTTCACCCCTCCACTTT. Translating gives CASSSTGGRSPLHF.

V and J are TRBV11-3 and TRBJ1-3, with 9 bases that match TRBD1. In germline, CDR1 is SGHNT, CDR2 YENEEA. Trimming removed 3 bases from V and 0 bases from J; junction bases left unmatched: 3. The CDR3 is made up of 16 amino acids. CDR3 in amino acids: CASSFLDRGSGNTIYF. CDR3 DNA: TGTGCCAGCAGCTTCCTGGACAGGGGCTCTGGAAACACCATATATTTT.

With regard to this clone: Different DNA sequences within this sample yield the same CDR3. The J gene is TRBJ1-1, the V gene TRBV6-6; 8 bases align to TRBD1. The germline CDR1 and CDR2 sequences are MNHNY and SVGAGI (reference sequence). The CDR3 has 13 residues. Unmatched junction bases numbered 1, after V lost 5 bases and J lost 2 bases. Here the CDR3 reads CASSDRGNTEAFF. The CDR3 region has the DNA TGTGCCAGCAGTGACAGGGGAAACACTGAAGCTTTCTTT.

The chain combines TRBV29-1 with TRBJ1-2; 8 nucleotides line up with TRBD1. With 2 bases clipped from V and 8 bases from J, the junction kept 10 bases outside the gene matches. CDR3 length: 14 residues. From germline, CDR1 is SQVTM and CDR2 ANQGSEA. CDR3 nucleotides: TGCAGCGTTGAAATTAGACAGGGGATAGGCGGCTACACCTTC. Its protein product is CSVEIRQGIGGYTF.

This sequence joins TRBV24-1 and TRBJ1-2; D is ambiguous. The CDR3 extends over 14 amino acids. V gave up 1 base and J gave up 4 bases, with 9 bases separating them. CDR1 KGHDR and CDR2 SFDVKD come from the germline V gene. For the CDR3, the DNA is TGTGCCACCAGTGATTTTCCGCGGATCTATGGCTACACCTTC. This gives the protein CATSDFPRIYGYTF.

The chain has TRBV6-5 and TRBJ1-2, with D possibly matching TRBD1 (6 bases). Germline lookup yields CDR1 MNHEY and CDR2 SVGAGI. The CDR3 has 13 amino acids. Trimming took off 2 bases at V and 8 bases at J, with 12 bases between the two ends. CDR3 residues: CASSYGAGDGYTF. CDR3 in DNA: TGTGCCAGCAGTTACGGGGCAGGGGACGGCTACACCTTC.

V and J are TRBV19 and TRBJ2-1; D may be TRBD1 (5 bases). Germline CDR1 LNHDA, CDR2 SQIVND (reference sequence). V lost 2 bases and J lost 9, with 17 bases in between. There are 15 residues in the CDR3. This chain's CDR3 is CASSIKGVIWGEQFF. The CDR3 DNA reads TGTGCCAGTAGTATAAAAGGGGTTATTTGGGGTGAGCAGTTCTTC.

This chain connects TRBV21-1 to TRBJ2-2; the table's D call, TRBD2, was not checked against the DNA. TRBV21-1 is reported as a pseudogene. The CDR3 runs 16 residues. CDR3 sequence (DNA): TGTGCCAGCAGCAACCGACTAGCGGGAGGGACCGGGGAGCTGTTTTTT. This codes for CASSNRLAGGTGELFF.

This rearrangement joins TRBV2 to TRBJ2-1; 11 bases agree with TRBD2. CDR1 and CDR2 (germline): SNHLY, FYNNEI. This CDR3 is built from 16 residues. V shed 5 bases and J 10 bases; nucleotides not matched to a gene: 13. CDR3 bases: TGTGCCAGCAGTAAACTAGCGGGGGAGGCCGGGTGGGAGCAGTTCTTC. Translation: CASSKLAGEAGWEQFF.

The chain carries TRBV7-9 and TRBJ1-1, with a tentative D call TRBD1 (6 bases). V was pared by 5 bases and J by 1 base, with 11 bases between. CDR1 and CDR2 (germline): SEHNR, FQNEAQ (reference sequence). There are 14 residues in the CDR3. The chain's CDR3 is CASSPRGANTEAFF. Written as DNA, the CDR3 is TGTGCCAGCAGCCCTCGGGGGGCGAACACTGAAGCTTTCTTT.

The chain recombines TRBV10-1 with TRBJ2-7; 7 positions agree with TRBD1. The CDR3 runs 13 residues. CDR1 is WNHNN, CDR2 SYGVQD, per germline (reference sequence). Trimming cost V 4 bases and J 2 bases; bases outside gene matches: 2. CDR3 DNA sequence: TGCGCCAGCAGTGTGGGGACAGCCTACGAGCAGTACTTC. This codes for CASSVGTAYEQYF.

This clone came up a few times. This chain joins TRBV27 and TRBJ2-7; D is perhaps TRBD1 (6 bases). V was trimmed by 2 bases and J by 3 bases, leaving 11 bases between them. CDR3 length equals 14 residues. The germline V gene encodes CDR1 MNHEY and CDR2 SMNVEV (reference sequence). CDR3 bases: TGTGCCAGCAGTTTAGGACAGAACCACTACGAGCAGTACTTC. This sequence encodes CASSLGQNHYEQYF.

This clone was seen only once. The chain recombines TRBV11-2 with TRBJ2-5; TRBD2 is a possible D gene (5 bases). Germline V gene sequence: CDR1 SGHAT, CDR2 FQNNGV. This CDR3 region has 17 residues. Trimming removed 3 bases at V and 5 bases at J, with 22 bases between. The CDR3: CASSLLIARSSAETQYF. The CDR3 region has the DNA TGTGCCAGCAGCTTGTTGATAGCGAGAAGTTCGGCGGAGACCCAGTACTTC.

This chain links TRBV25-1 with TRBJ2-1; D might be TRBD2 (5 bases). Germline V gene lookup returns CDR1 MGHDK and CDR2 SYGVNS. The CDR3 is 15 amino acids. Trimming pared 4 bases from V and 6 bases from J, leaving 16 bases between. Written as DNA, the CDR3 is TGTGCCAGCAGTGCCCTACAGTTAGGAGGCAATGAGCAGTTCTTC. It codes for CASSALQLGGNEQFF.

The chain has TRBV6-1 and TRBJ1-2; TRBD1 agrees at 9 bases. Trimming removed 3 bases from V and 4 bases from J; junction bases left unmatched: 9. Germline V gene lookup returns CDR1 MNHNS and CDR2 SASEGT. This CDR3 comprises 16 residues. CDR3 region: CASSDIPGTGPYGYTF. For the CDR3, the DNA is TGTGCCAGCAGTGACATCCCCGGGACAGGGCCCTATGGCTACACCTTC.